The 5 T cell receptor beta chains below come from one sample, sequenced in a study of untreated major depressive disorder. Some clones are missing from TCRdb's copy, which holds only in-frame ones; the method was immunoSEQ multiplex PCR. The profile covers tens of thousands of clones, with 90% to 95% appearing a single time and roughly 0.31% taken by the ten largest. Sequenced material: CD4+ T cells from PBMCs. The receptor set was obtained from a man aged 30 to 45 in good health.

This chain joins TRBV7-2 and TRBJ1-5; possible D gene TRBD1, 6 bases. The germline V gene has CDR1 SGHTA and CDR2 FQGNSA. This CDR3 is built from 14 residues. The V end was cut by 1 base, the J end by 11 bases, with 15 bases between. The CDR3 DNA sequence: TGTGCCAGCAGCTTAGTATCCAGGGGATCCGCCCAGCATTTT. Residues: CASSLVSRGSAQHF.

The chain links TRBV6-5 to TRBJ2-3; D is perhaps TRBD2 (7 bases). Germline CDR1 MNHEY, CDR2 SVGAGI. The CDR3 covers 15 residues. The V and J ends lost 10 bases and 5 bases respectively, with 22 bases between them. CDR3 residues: CATQGLGLGGDTQYF. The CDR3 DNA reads TGTGCCACCCAGGGGCTAGGACTAGGTGGAGATACGCAGTATTTT.

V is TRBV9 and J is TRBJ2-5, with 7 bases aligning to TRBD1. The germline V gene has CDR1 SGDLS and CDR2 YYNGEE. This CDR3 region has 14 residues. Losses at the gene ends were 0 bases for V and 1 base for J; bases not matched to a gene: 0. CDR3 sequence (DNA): TGTGCCAGCAGCGTAGAGGGGGCCCAAGAGACCCAGTACTTC. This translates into CASSVEGAQETQYF.

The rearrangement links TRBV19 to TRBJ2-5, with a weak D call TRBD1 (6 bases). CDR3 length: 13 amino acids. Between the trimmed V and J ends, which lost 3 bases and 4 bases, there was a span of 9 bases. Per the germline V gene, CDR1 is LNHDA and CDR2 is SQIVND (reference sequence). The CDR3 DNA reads TGTGCCAGTAGTATGGGGACAAGAGAGACCCAGTACTTC. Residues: CASSMGTRETQYF.

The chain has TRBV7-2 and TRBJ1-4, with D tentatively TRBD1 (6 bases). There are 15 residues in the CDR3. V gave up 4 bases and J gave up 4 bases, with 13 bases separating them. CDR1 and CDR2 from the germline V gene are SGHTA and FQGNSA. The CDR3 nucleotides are TGTGCCAGCAGCTCCCGACAGGCGATTAATGAAAAACTGTTTTTT. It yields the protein CASSSRQAINEKLFF.